This TCR beta chain originates from a study of shared clonotypes between healthy human individuals (dated by TCRdb to 2019 to 2021). Regarding the research as a whole: Two women and a few men aged 18 to 49 years were included in the cohort. Per donor, leukapheresis produced somewhere between about 0.85 and 8.9 billion PBMCs. To estimate repertoire size and how much clonotypes are shared between individuals, the study performed deep sequencing of blood TCR repertoires from 4 to 6 healthy adults. To increase sequencing depth and limit assay-specific biases, TCR repertoire library preparation and sequencing were carried out by different laboratories using diverse techniques.

Summary of the overall study and its limitations: Sampling was restricted to blood, and TCR repertoires in tissues likely differ from the TCR repertoires found in blood. The small number of donors limited the genetic and exposure-history diversity represented. Based on pairwise subsampling, the degree of clonotype sharing among donors was expected to be affected by sequencing depth.

Healthy HIV-negative adults with no recently reported acute infections or vaccinations were included as donors. Every donor was a Caucasian adult living in Nashville, Tennessee, USA. In the unsorted samples, 85 million to 100 million PBMCs were counted, and genomic DNA was extracted using the QIAamp DNA Blood Mini kit. Blood was obtained by leukapheresis, after which PBMCs were separated by Ficoll-Histopaque density gradient centrifugation and cryopreserved in liquid nitrogen vapor phase. For CDR1 and CDR2, the germline V gene (reference sequence) lists SGHAT and FQDESV. Trimming accounts for 4 bases at V and 6 bases at J, while the number of junction bases matched to no gene is 13. The CDR3 goes from the cysteine to the phenylalanine over 17 residues. Just the 51-base CDR3 DNA is kept, in frame starting at base 1. TCR CDR3 regions were amplified from genomic DNA by multiplex PCR using the deep immunoSEQ assay. For each cell subset, the extracted genomic DNA was distributed evenly across all wells of several immunoSEQ 96-well plates, and each plate served as one replicate. Each replicate PCR for unsorted PBMC received 250 to 300 ng genomic DNA, equal to tens of thousands of T cell genomes. Genomic DNA from unsorted PBMC was sequenced over ten immunoSEQ deep assay plates. Purified libraries were quantified with a Qubit 3.0 fluorometer, sized on a Bioanalyzer 2100, and re-quantified with the KAPA Library Quantification kit. Every immunoSEQ 96-well plate was sequenced on a separate single-read 150-cycle Illumina NextSeq 550 flow cell. Per the authors' processing: Because only junctional sequences without quality scores were contained in the immunoSEQ output, filtering matching that applied to full-length reads could not be performed. To assign V/J genes and CDR3, sequences were annotated using PyIR, a Python wrapper for IgBLAST v1.9, with IMGT germline references. Reads were filtered out if the reads had weak V/J assignments (E-value above 1e-6), no CDR3, stop codons, out-of-frame junctions, or ambiguous translated residues. V3J clonotypes were defined as sequences sharing the same inferred V gene, J gene, and CDR3 amino acid sequence. The percentage overlap between two repertoires was calculated by dividing the number of shared unique clonotypes by the size of the smaller repertoire. Three approaches were used to assess repertoire richness: RTK rarefaction, the Chao1 estimator, and Recon v2.1 estimates of unobserved clonotypes. TCRdb took this table from immuneACCESS and kept in-frame rearrangements with V and J called. Such tables lack part of the clones; where checked against another copy, unresolved V genes explain under half of the gap, and the rest is unexplained. The V and J calls and clone size were taken over from that table, and D and trimming were inferred from the DNA. This sample holds hundreds of thousands of clones; around 80% were observed only once. The ten most abundant clones make up more than 10% of the sample.

In the case of this clone: This clone's antigen is unknown. Base qualities are not at hand, and no much larger clone is one base apart.

The receptor's source is a woman aged 35 to 49 in good health. Some clones in this sample may be carry-over from other donors' samples. Rearrangement joined TRBV11-1 to TRBJ2-3, with TRBD2 identical over 10 junction bases. Sequencing used PBMCs. The CDR3 reads as follows: CASSSQASGSVPDTQYF. In nucleotide form, the sequence is TGTGCCAGCAGCTCTCAAGCTAGCGGGAGCGTCCCCGATACGCAGTATTTT.